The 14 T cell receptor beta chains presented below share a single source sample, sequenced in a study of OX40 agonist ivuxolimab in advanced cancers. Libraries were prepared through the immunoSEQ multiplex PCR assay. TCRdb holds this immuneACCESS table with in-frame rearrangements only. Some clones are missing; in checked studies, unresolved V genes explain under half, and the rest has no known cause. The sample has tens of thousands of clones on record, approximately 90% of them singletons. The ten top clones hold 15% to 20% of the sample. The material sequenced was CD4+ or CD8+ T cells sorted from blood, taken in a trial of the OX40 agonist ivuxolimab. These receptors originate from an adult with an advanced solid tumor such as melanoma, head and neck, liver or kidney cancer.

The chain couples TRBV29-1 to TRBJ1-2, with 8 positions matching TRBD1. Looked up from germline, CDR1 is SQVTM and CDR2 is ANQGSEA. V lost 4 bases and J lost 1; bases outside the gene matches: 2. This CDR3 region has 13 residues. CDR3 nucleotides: TGCAGCGTTGGAGGACAGGGTAACTATGGCTACACCTTC. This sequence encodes CSVGGQGNYGYTF.

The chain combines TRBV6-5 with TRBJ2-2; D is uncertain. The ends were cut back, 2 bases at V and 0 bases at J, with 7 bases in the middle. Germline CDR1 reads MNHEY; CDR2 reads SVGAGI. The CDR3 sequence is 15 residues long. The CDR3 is CASSYSGPNTGELFF. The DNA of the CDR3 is TGTGCCAGCAGTTACAGTGGCCCGAACACCGGGGAGCTGTTTTTT.

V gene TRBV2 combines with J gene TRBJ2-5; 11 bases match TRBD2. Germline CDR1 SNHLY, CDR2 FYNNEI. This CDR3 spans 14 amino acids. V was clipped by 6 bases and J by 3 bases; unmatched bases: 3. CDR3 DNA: TGTGCCAGCAGCGGTAGCGGGGGGGAAGAGACCCAGTACTTC. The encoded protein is CASSGSGGEETQYF.

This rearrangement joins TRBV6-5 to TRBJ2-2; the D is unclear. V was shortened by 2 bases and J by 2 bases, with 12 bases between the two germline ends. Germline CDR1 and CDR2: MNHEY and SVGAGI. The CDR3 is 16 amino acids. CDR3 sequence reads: CASSYTMTANTGELFF. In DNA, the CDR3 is TGTGCCAGCAGTTACACCATGACGGCAAACACCGGGGAGCTGTTTTTT.

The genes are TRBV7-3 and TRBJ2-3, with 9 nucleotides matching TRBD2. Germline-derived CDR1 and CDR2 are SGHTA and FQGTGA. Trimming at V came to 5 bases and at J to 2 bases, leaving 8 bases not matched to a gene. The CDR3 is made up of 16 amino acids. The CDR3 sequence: CASSRRERGVTDTQYF. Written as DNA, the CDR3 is TGTGCCAGCAGCCGGAGGGAGCGGGGGGTCACAGATACGCAGTATTTT.

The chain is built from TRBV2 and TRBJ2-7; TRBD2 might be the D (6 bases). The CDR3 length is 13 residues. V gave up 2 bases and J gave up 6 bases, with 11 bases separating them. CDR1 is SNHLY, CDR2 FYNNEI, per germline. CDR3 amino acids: CASSERPGGEQYF. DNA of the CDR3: TGTGCCAGCAGTGAACGTCCCGGGGGCGAGCAGTACTTC.

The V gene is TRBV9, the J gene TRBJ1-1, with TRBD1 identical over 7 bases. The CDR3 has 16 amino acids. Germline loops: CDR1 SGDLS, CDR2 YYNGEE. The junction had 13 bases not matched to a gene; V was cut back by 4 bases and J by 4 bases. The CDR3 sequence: CASSPLDREFGTEAFF. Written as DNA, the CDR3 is TGTGCCAGCAGCCCCCTTGACAGGGAGTTCGGCACTGAAGCTTTCTTT. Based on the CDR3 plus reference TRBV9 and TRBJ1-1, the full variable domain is DSGVTQTPKHLITATGQRVTLRCSPRSGDLSVYWYQQSLDQGLQFLIQYYNGEERAKGNILERFSAQQFPDLHSELNLSSLELGDSALYFCASSPLDREFGTEAFFGQGTRLTVV.

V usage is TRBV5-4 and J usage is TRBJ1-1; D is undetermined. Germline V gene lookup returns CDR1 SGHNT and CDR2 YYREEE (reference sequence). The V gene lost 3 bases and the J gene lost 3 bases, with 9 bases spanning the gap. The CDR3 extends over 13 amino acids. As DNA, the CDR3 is TGTGCCAGCAGCTGGACTGGGGACACTGAAGCTTTCTTT. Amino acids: CASSWTGDTEAFF.

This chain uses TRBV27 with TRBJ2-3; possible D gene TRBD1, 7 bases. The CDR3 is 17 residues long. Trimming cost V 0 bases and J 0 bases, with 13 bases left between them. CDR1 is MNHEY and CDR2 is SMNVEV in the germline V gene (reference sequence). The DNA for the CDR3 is TGTGCCAGCAGTTTATCGAGCAGGGGGACTAGCACAGATACGCAGTATTTT. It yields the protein CASSLSSRGTSTDTQYF.

Written as DNA, the CDR3 is TGTGCCAGCAGCCAATCCGGGACAGACTACTATGGCTACACCTTC. Protein product: CASSQSGTDYYGYTF. V gene TRBV2 combines with J gene TRBJ1-2, with 7 bases fitting TRBD1. Germline loops: CDR1 SNHLY, CDR2 FYNNEI. The V and J ends lost 6 bases and 3 bases, in that order; junction bases with no gene match: 10. This CDR3 comprises 15 residues.

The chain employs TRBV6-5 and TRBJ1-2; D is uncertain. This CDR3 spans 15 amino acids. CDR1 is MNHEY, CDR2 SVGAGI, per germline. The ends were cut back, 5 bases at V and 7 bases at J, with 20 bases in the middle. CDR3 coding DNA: TGTGCCAGCAGTCCCCTCGACCGAACCGAAGGTGGCTACACCTTC. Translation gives CASSPLDRTEGGYTF.

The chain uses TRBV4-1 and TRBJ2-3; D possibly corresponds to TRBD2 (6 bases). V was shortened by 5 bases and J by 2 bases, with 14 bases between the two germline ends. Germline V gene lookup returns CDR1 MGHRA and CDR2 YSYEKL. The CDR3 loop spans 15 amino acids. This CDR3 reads CASSITSSSTDTQYF. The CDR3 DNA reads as TGCGCCAGCAGCATTACTAGCAGCTCCACAGATACGCAGTATTTT.

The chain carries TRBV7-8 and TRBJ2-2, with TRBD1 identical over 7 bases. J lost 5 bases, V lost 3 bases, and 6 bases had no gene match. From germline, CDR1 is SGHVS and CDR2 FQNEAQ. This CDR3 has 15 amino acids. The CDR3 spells CASSFDRDKTGELFF. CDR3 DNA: TGTGCCAGCAGCTTTGACAGGGATAAAACCGGGGAGCTGTTTTTT.

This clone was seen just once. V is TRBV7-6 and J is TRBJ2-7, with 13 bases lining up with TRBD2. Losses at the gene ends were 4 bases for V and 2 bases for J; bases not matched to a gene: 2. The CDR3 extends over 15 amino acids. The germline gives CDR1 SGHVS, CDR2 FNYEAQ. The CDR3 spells CASSSTSGGAYEQYF. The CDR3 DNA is TGTGCCAGCAGCTCTACTAGCGGGGGGGCCTACGAGCAGTACTTC.